This T cell receptor (beta chain) was documented in a study of CD8+CD57+ T cells in acquired aplastic anemia. This clonotype was counted between two and nine times. Patients who underwent sequencing had shown CD8+CD57+ cell expansion by flow cytometry. The germline V gene has CDR1 MNHNS and CDR2 SASEGT. V was trimmed by 5 bases and J by 8 bases, leaving 18 bases between them. CDR3 size: 14 residues. Genomic DNA, serving as template, underwent TCR beta VDJ and CDR3 profiling. TCRdb redid the calling of the reads with MiXCR, one entry per CDR3 protein. The sample contains hundreds of thousands of distinct CDR3 sequences, about a third of which appear only once.

This TCR came from a human donor with aplastic anemia. The chain couples TRBV6-1 to TRBJ1-2; TRBD1 might be the D (6 bases). The sequencing input was sorted CD4+, CD8+, or CD8+CD57+ T cells (not recorded which) from PBMCs. This CDR3 is CASSLYDRSKGYTF. The CDR3 coding sequence is TGTGCCAGCAGTCTCTACGACAGGAGCAAGGGCTACACCTTC.